This T cell receptor beta chain was observed in a study of blood T cell repertoires in COVID-19. Study-level information: In each case, the material was cDNA or gDNA derived from T cells, B-cell-depleted T cells, or PBMCs.

Participants' reported clinical history set cohort assignment. The recovered donors of Cohort 3 showed two negative PCRs, clearance, or symptom resolution. Under the authors' procedure: Researchers report that nucleated cell counts were estimated from reference gene primer amplification. The table came from immunoSEQ multiplex PCR; TCRdb's copy has only in-frame clones and leaves some out. V and J calls and clone size are copied from that table; D and trimming were computed from the DNA. The table shows almost 250,000 clones, with 80% to 90% occurring only once. The germline CDR1 and CDR2 sequences are SGDLS and YYNGEE. The V and J ends lost 3 bases and 2 bases respectively, with 15 bases between them. This CDR3 comprises 15 residues.

The rearrangement uses TRBV9 and TRBJ2-7; D possibly corresponds to TRBD2 (5 bases). Sequenced input: PBMCs or T cells enriched from blood (not recorded which). This TCR was recovered from a woman in her 30s who had recovered from COVID-19. Written as DNA, the CDR3 is TGTGCCAGCAGCGCATATCCCGGAGGCACCTACGAGCAGTACTTC. This sequence encodes CASSAYPGGTYEQYF.